This T cell receptor (beta chain) was retrieved from a study of blood T cell repertoires in COVID-19. Study details: Acute and convalescent COVID-19 samples came from the United States, Italy and Spain.

A single count supports this clone. CDR1 and CDR2 (germline): SGHNT, YYREEE (reference sequence). V dropped 4 bases and J dropped 5; count of bases not matched to a gene: 7. The CDR3 is made up of 15 amino acids. Authors' analysis steps: Amplification of reference gene primers was used by the study to estimate nucleated cell counts. Assay: immunoSEQ multiplex PCR; the TCRdb copy retains only in-frame clones and omits some. That table supplies the V and J calls and clone size; D and trimming were determined from the DNA. This table holds roughly 120,000 clones, around 85% found once. The gene calls are TRBV5-4 and TRBJ2-1; 9 bases agree with TRBD1. The sequence came from a human donor in a cohort sampled during active COVID-19. Input material: peripheral blood. Here the CDR3 DNA reads TGTGCCAGCAGCCGCGACAGGGGGTTTAACAATGAGCAGTTCTTC. Translation: CASSRDRGFNNEQFF.